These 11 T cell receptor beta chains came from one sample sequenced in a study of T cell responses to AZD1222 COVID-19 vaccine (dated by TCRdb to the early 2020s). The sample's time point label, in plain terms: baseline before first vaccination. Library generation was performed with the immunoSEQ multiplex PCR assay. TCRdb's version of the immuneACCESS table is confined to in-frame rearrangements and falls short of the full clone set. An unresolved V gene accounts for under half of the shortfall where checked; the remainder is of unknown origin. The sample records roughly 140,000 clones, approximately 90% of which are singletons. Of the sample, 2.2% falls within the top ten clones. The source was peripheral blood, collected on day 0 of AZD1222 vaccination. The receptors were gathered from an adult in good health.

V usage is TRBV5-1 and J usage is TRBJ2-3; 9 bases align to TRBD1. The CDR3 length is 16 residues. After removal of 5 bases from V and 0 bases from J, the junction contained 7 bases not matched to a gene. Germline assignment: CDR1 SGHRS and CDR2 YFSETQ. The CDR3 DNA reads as TGCGCCAGCAGTCCCGCAGGACAGGGGAGCACAGATACGCAGTATTTT. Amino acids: CASSPAGQGSTDTQYF.

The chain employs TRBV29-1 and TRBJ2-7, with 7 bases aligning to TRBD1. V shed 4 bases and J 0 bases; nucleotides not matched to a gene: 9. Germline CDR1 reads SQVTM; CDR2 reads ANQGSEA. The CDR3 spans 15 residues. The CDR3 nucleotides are TGCAGCGTTGGATCGCCGGACAGGAGCTCCTACGAGCAGTACTTC. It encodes CSVGSPDRSSYEQYF.

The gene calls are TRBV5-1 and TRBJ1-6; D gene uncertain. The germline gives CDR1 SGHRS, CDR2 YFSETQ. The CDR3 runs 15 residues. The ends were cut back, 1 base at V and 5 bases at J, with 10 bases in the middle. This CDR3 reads CASSLWAENNSPLHF. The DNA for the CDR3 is TGCGCCAGCAGCTTGTGGGCAGAAAATAATTCACCCCTCCACTTT.

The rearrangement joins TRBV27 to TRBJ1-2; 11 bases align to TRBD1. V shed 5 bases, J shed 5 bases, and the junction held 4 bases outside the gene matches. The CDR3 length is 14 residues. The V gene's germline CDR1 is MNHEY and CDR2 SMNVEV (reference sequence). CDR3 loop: CASSLGQGAYGYTF. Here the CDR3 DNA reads TGTGCCAGCAGTCTAGGACAGGGGGCGTATGGCTACACCTTC.

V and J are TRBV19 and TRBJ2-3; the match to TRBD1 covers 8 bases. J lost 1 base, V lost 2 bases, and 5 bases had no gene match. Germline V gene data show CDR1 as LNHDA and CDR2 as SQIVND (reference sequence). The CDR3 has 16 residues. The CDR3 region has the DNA TGTGCCAGTAGTATAAGGACAGGGAGAGGCACAGATACGCAGTATTTT. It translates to CASSIRTGRGTDTQYF.

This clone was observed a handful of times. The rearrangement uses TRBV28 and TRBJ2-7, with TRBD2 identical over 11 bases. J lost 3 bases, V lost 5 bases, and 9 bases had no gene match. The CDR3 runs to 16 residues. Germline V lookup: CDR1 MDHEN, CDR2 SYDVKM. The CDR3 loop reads CASSLILGLAGYEQYF. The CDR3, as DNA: TGTGCCAGCAGTCTAATCCTCGGACTAGCGGGCTACGAGCAGTACTTC.

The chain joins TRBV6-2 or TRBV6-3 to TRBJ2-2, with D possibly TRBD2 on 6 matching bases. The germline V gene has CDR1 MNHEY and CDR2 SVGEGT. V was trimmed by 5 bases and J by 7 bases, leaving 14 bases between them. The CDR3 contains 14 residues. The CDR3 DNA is TGTGCCAGCAGTCGCGGGACCCGCGGCGGGGAGCTGTTTTTT. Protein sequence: CASSRGTRGGELFF.

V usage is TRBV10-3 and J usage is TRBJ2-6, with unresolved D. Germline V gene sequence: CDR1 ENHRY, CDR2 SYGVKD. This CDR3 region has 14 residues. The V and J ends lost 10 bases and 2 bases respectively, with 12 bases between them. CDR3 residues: CATPRAPGANVLTF. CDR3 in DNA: TGTGCCACCCCTCGGGCCCCTGGGGCCAACGTCCTGACTTTC.

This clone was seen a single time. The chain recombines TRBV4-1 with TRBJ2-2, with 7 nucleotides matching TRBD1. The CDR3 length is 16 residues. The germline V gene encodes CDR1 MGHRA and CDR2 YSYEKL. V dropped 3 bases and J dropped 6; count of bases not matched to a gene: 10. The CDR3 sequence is CASSQLQGWSAGELFF. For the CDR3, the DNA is TGCGCCAGCAGCCAGCTACAGGGGTGGTCGGCCGGGGAGCTGTTTTTT.

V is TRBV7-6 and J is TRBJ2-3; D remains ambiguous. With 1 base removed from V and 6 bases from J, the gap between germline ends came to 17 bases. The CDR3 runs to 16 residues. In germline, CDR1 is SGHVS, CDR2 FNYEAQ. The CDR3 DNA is TGTGCCAGCAGCTTAGAGCCCCATCTCAGTGGGGATACGCAGTATTTT. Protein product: CASSLEPHLSGDTQYF.

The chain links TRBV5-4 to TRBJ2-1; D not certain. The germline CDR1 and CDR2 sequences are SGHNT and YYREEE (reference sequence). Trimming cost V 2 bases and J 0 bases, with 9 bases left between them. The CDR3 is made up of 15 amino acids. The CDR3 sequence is CASSFSRSSYNEQFF. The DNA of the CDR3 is TGTGCCAGCAGCTTCTCGCGGAGCTCCTACAATGAGCAGTTCTTC.